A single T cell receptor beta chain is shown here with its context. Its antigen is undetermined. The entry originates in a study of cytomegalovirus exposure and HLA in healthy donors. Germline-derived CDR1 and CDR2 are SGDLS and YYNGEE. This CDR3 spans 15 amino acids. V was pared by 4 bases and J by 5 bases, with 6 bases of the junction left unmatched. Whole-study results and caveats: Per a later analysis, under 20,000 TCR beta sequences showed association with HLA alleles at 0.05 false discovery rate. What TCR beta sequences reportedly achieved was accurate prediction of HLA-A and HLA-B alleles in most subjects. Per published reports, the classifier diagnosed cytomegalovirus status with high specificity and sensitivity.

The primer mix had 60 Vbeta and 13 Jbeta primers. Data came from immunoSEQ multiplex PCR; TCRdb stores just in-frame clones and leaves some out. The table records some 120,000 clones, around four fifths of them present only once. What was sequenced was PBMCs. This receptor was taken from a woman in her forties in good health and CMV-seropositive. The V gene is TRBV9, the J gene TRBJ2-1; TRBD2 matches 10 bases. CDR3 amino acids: CASSTRTSGHNEQFF. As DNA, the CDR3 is TGTGCCAGCAGCACCCGGACTAGCGGCCACAATGAGCAGTTCTTC.